Listed below are T cell receptor beta chains from one sample, sequenced in a study of blood T cell repertoires in COVID-19. Produced via immunoSEQ multiplex PCR; TCRdb's table is partial and in-frame only. This table has 150,000 to 200,000 clones, about 80% appearing once. Sequencing was done on a sample of PBMCs or T cells enriched from blood (not recorded which). The receptors derive from a man aged 55-75 years who had been exposed to COVID-19. Both conserved end residues are part of each CDR3. A D gene is named only where the DNA matches it firmly. Only some rows state a clone size, as once, few, many or a class for expanded clones.

d_call j_call clone_size v_call cdr3_nt cdr3_aa
NA TRBJ1-2 NA TRBV4-1 TGCGCCAGCAGCCCGAATGCCCCGGATGGCTACACCTTC CASSPNAPDGYTF
NA TRBJ1-1 NA TRBV7-3 TGTGCCAGCAGCTTTGACGGGGGGAACACTGAAGCTTTCTTT CASSFDGGNTEAFF
TRBD2 TRBJ2-7 NA TRBV6-2/TRBV6-3 TGTGCCAGCAGTTACCGGGTGTGGCAGGTCACTAGCGGGAGCTACGAGCAGTACTTC CASSYRVWQVTSGSYEQYF
TRBD1 TRBJ2-1 NA TRBV3-1/TRBV3-2 TGTGCCAGCAGCCGGCATACCGGGACAGACAATGAGCAGTTCTTC CASSRHTGTDNEQFF
TRBD1 TRBJ1-1 NA TRBV28 TGTGCCAGCAGTCGCTCAGACAGGGTTCAAGCTTTCTTT CASSRSDRVQAFF
NA TRBJ1-4 NA TRBV30 TGTGCCCATGCGAAGGGGAGGGCTAATGAAAAACTGTTTTTT CAHAKGRANEKLFF
TRBD1 TRBJ1-4 NA TRBV10-3 TGTGCCATCAGTCCAGGGGGCTTTAATGAAAAACTGTTTTTT CAISPGGFNEKLFF
NA TRBJ2-2 NA TRBV9 TGTGCCAGCAGCGTCTCCGGGAGCGAGTACGGGGAGCTGTTTTTT CASSVSGSEYGELFF
NA TRBJ1-1 NA TRBV6-5 TGTGCCAGCAGTCCCGGGACATTCAGTGAAGCTTTCTTT CASSPGTFSEAFF
NA TRBJ1-4 NA TRBV30 TGTGCCTGGAGTGTACATTTAACTAATGAAAAACTGTTTTTT CAWSVHLTNEKLFF
TRBD2 TRBJ2-3 few TRBV18 TGTGCCAGCTCACCACCGAGGACTAGCGGGAGGGCCGCAGATACGCAGTATTTT CASSPPRTSGRAADTQYF
NA TRBJ2-2 NA TRBV5-4 TGTGCCAGCAGCTTGGAAGGGGCCGCCGGGGAGCTGTTTTTT CASSLEGAAGELFF
NA TRBJ1-1 NA TRBV6-2/TRBV6-3 TGTGCCAGCAGTTATGATGGTTTCGGACACCGGAACACTGAAGCTTTCTTT CASSYDGFGHRNTEAFF
TRBD1 TRBJ2-7 once TRBV19 TGTGCCAGTAGCATGGACAGGGGCCCTTACGAGCAGTACTTC CASSMDRGPYEQYF
NA TRBJ1-2 NA TRBV7-2 TGTGCCAGCAGCTCAGACAGTCCTTATCCTGGCTACACCTTC CASSSDSPYPGYTF
TRBD1 TRBJ2-1 NA TRBV29-1 TGCAGCGTGGCTCCCCTCTCCGGGACAGGGAACAATGAGCAGTTCTTC CSVAPLSGTGNNEQFF
NA TRBJ2-5 NA TRBV7-2 TGTGCCAGCAGCTTCTGGAGAGAGACCCAGTACTTC CASSFWRETQYF
TRBD2 TRBJ2-2 NA TRBV4-3 TGCGCCAGCAGCCAAGGTGGGACTAGCGGATTCACCGGGGAGCTGTTTTTT CASSQGGTSGFTGELFF
TRBD1 TRBJ1-5 NA TRBV5-3 TGTGCCAGAAGCTACCGACAGGGAGACCAGCCCCAGCATTTT CARSYRQGDQPQHF
NA TRBJ1-2 NA TRBV28 TGTGCCAGCCAGACAGCCGGCCGGGGCTACACCTTC CASQTAGRGYTF
TRBD2 TRBJ2-6 NA TRBV9 TGTGCCAGCAGCGTCAGAGTGGGGGGAGGGCTGGTTTCCTCTGGGGCCAACGTCCTGACTTTC CASSVRVGGGLVSSGANVLTF
NA TRBJ1-1 NA TRBV5-1 TGCGCCAGCAGCTTGGGGGGCGGGACTTCGAACACTGAAGCTTTCTTT CASSLGGGTSNTEAFF
NA TRBJ2-1 NA TRBV7-7 TGTGCCAGCAGCCGGGGGTTGTCGGGGGACAATGAGCAGTTCTTC CASSRGLSGDNEQFF
NA TRBJ2-2 NA TRBV11-3 TGTGCCAGCAGCTTAGTCAGGGGAAACACCGGGGAGCTGTTTTTT CASSLVRGNTGELFF
TRBD2 TRBJ2-1 NA TRBV7-3 TGTGCCAGCAGCCCTAGCGGATTAGCGGGGGGTCTCAATGAGCAGTTCTTC CASSPSGLAGGLNEQFF
TRBD1 TRBJ1-4 NA TRBV7-9 TGTGCCAGCAGTCCGACAGGGGGCAATGAAAAACTGTTTTTT CASSPTGGNEKLFF
NA TRBJ1-4 NA TRBV3-1/TRBV3-2 TGTGCCAGCAGCCATATGGGAGGGGGTGAAAAACTGTTTTTT CASSHMGGGEKLFF
TRBD1 TRBJ2-6 once TRBV9 TGTGCCAGCTCTAGGACAGGGGGAATATCTGGGGCCAACGTCCTGACTTTC CASSRTGGISGANVLTF
TRBD1 TRBJ1-4 NA TRBV15 TGTGCCACCAGCAACCGGGACAGGGGGTTCGAAAAACTGTTTTTT CATSNRDRGFEKLFF
TRBD1 TRBJ2-5 NA TRBV6-5 TGTGCCAGCAGGGCAGACAGGGTCCAGGAGACCCAGTACTTC CASRADRVQETQYF
TRBD1 TRBJ2-1 NA TRBV7-8 TGTGCCAGCAGCTTAGCTACCGGGACAGGGGGAAATGAGCAGTTCTTC CASSLATGTGGNEQFF
TRBD2 TRBJ2-3 NA TRBV20-1 TGCAGTGCTAGTCCTAGCGGGAGGGCAGATACGCAGTATTTT CSASPSGRADTQYF
NA TRBJ2-3 NA TRBV4-3 TGCGCCAGCAGCCAGGAGACCCCCCTGGATACGCAGTATTTT CASSQETPLDTQYF
NA TRBJ1-2 NA TRBV5-1 TGCGCCAGCAGCTTGGAGGGGCGTGGGTATGGCTACACCTTC CASSLEGRGYGYTF
TRBD1 TRBJ2-1 NA TRBV27 TGTGCCAGCAGTTTATTGACAGGGGGTTCCGGTGAGCAGTTCTTC CASSLLTGGSGEQFF
TRBD2 TRBJ2-3 NA TRBV2 TGTGCCAGCAGCCTAGCGGGAGTGGGCACAGATACGCAGTATTTT CASSLAGVGTDTQYF
TRBD2 TRBJ2-1 NA TRBV7-6 TGTGCCAGCACCCCGAGAGCGGGAGTCGGGCCTAGCTCCTACAATGAGCAGTTCTTC CASTPRAGVGPSSYNEQFF
TRBD2 TRBJ2-4 NA TRBV28 TGTGCCAGCAGGACTAGCGGGGGCGGGGGCAAAAACATTCAGTACTTC CASRTSGGGGKNIQYF